Following are 25 T cell receptor beta chains from one sample sequenced in a study of T-cell reconstitution after alpha-beta-depleted transplantation in children. TCRbeta library preparation incorporated unique molecular identifiers. MiXCR was run by TCRdb on the PCR reads, yielding one entry per CDR3 protein. This table holds about 900,000 distinct CDR3 sequences, 25% to 35% found once. This sample comprised PBMCs, mostly from graft donor cells, obtained 360 days after TCRalphabeta/CD19-depleted stem cell transplant. The receptors derive from a boy less than two years old who had a stem cell transplant for SCID, so the T cells may come from the graft donor.

There are a few counts of this clonotype. V and J are TRBV16 and TRBJ2-7; 7 positions agree with TRBD1. The CDR3 has 14 amino acids. V shed 2 bases, J shed 5 bases, and the junction held 6 bases outside the gene matches. Germline V gives CDR1 KGHSY, CDR2 FQNENV. This chain's CDR3 is CASSQPLQGHEQYF. CDR3 in DNA: TGTGCCAGCAGCCAACCCCTACAGGGGCACGAGCAGTACTTC.

This clonotype came up many times. The J gene is TRBJ2-2, the V gene TRBV27, with 7 bases lining up with TRBD2. The germline gives CDR1 MNHEY, CDR2 SMNVEV (reference sequence). There are 14 residues in the CDR3. With 3 bases clipped from V and 3 bases from J, the junction kept 1 base outside the gene matches. DNA for the CDR3: TGTGCCAGCAGTTTCGGGGGGTACACCGGGGAGCTGTTTTTT. Translated, it gives CASSFGGYTGELFF.

The sample holds a few counts of this clonotype. V and J are TRBV11-1 and TRBJ2-1; 13 bases agree with TRBD2. Trimming took 3 bases from V and 0 from J; bases not matched to a gene: 8. The CDR3 is made up of 19 amino acids. The germline CDR1 and CDR2 sequences are SGHAT and FQDESV (reference sequence). CDR3 sequence: CASSFWTSGGQSSYNEQFF. DNA of the CDR3: TGTGCCAGCAGCTTCTGGACTAGCGGGGGCCAGAGCTCCTACAATGAGCAGTTCTTC.

The chain uses TRBV4-2 and TRBJ1-5; 8 bases are shared with TRBD1. The CDR3 has 16 residues. CDR1 is LGHNA and CDR2 is YNFKEQ in the germline V gene. V lost 0 bases and J lost 4; bases outside the gene matches: 5. The CDR3 reads CASSQDPGGPNQPQHF. CDR3 in DNA: TGTGCCAGCAGCCAAGATCCAGGGGGCCCGAATCAGCCCCAGCATTTT.

The sample holds a few counts of this clonotype. The gene calls are TRBV14 and TRBJ1-5, with 10 bases fitting TRBD1. Unmatched junction bases numbered 7, after V lost 3 bases and J lost 5 bases. This CDR3 region has 16 residues. Germline CDR1 SGHDN, CDR2 FVKESK. The CDR3 sequence is CASSQADRGFDQPQHF. CDR3 nucleotides: TGTGCCAGCAGCCAGGCGGACAGGGGGTTCGATCAGCCCCAGCATTTT.

The V call is TRBV6-5, the J call TRBJ1-1, with 7 bases fitting TRBD1. Trimming at V came to 2 bases and at J to 5 bases, leaving 5 bases not matched to a gene. Germline-derived CDR1 and CDR2 are MNHEY and SVGAGI. The CDR3 totals 14 residues. The CDR3, as DNA: TGTGCCAGCAGTTACGTGACAGGGATGACTGAAGCTTTCTTT. Protein product: CASSYVTGMTEAFF.

The chain joins TRBV28 to TRBJ2-1; 11 positions agree with TRBD2. There are 16 residues in the CDR3. The germline gives CDR1 MDHEN, CDR2 SYDVKM. The V gene end was trimmed by 3 bases and the J gene end by 5 bases; junction bases not matched to a gene: 6. The CDR3 nucleotides read TGTGCCAGCAGTTTCCCCCTAGCGGGGGGCGACAATGAGCAGTTCTTC. Residues: CASSFPLAGGDNEQFF.

This clonotype was detected only a few times. This rearrangement joins TRBV6-1 to TRBJ1-1; D gene ambiguous. V lost 3 bases and J lost 5, with 10 bases in between. The germline CDR1 and CDR2 sequences are MNHNS and SASEGT. CDR3 length: 13 amino acids. The CDR3 reads CASSDPTATEAFF. The CDR3 nucleotides are TGTGCCAGCAGTGACCCCACCGCGACTGAAGCTTTCTTT.

About this clonotype itself: The junction departs from the called germline gene at one end, perhaps through a read error. The chain combines TRBV7-3 with TRBJ1-2, with D possibly TRBD1 on 5 matching bases. The CDR3 has 12 residues. Germline V lookup: CDR1 SGHTA, CDR2 FQGTGA. The CDR3 here is CASSPQPGQPHF. Written as DNA, the CDR3 is TGTGCCAGCAGCCCTCAACCCGGACAACCCCACTTC.

This clonotype was observed a few times. The chain joins TRBV20-1 to TRBJ2-3, with 9 bases that match TRBD1. The CDR3 consists of 16 residues. The germline CDR1 and CDR2 sequences are DFQATT and SNEGSKA (reference sequence). With V trimmed by 0 bases and J by 3 bases, 7 bases remained unmatched. CDR3 bases: TGCAGTGCTAGAGATCCAGGGACAGGGCCTACAGATACGCAGTATTTT. Protein: CSARDPGTGPTDTQYF.

This clonotype has more than one count but fewer than ten. This rearrangement joins TRBV18 to TRBJ1-1; 7 nucleotides match TRBD1. Germline V CDR1 and CDR2: KGHSH, LQKENI. This CDR3 is 14 amino acids long. The V segment lost 4 bases and the J segment 2 bases; nucleotides outside the gene matches: 4. The CDR3 DNA sequence: TGTGCCAGCTCACGCGGGACAGTTAACACTGAAGCTTTCTTT. This translates into CASSRGTVNTEAFF.

This sequence joins TRBV20-1 and TRBJ2-5; 8 bases are shared with TRBD2. V trimming: 6 bases; J trimming: 10 bases; junction bases outside the gene matches: 7. Germline values: CDR1 DFQATT, CDR2 SNEGSKA (reference sequence). The CDR3 length is 11 residues. This CDR3 reads CSAGLALDQYF. As DNA, the CDR3 is TGCAGTGCAGGACTAGCTTTGGACCAGTACTTC.

There are a few counts of this clonotype. V is TRBV19 and J is TRBJ1-5; D is uncertain. The CDR3 spans 14 residues. CDR1 is LNHDA and CDR2 is SQIVND in the germline V gene (reference sequence). Trimming took off 1 base at V and 4 bases at J, with 8 bases between the two ends. CDR3 DNA sequence: TGTGCCAGTAGTATAGGGCCGCCAAATCAGCCCCAGCATTTT. It translates to CASSIGPPNQPQHF.

The chain carries TRBV7-3 and TRBJ2-6; 10 bases agree with TRBD1. The V gene's germline CDR1 is SGHTA and CDR2 FQGTGA. The CDR3 covers 17 residues. V lost 6 bases and J lost 1; bases outside the gene matches: 6. CDR3 in amino acids: CASSVTGGPSGANVLTF. Written as DNA, the CDR3 is TGTGCCAGCAGTGTGACAGGGGGCCCTTCTGGGGCCAACGTCCTGACTTTC.

The CDR3 sequence: CAWWGQQVSYNEQFF. The CDR3 nucleotides read TGTGCCTGGTGGGGACAGCAAGTTTCCTACAATGAGCAGTTCTTC. This chain connects TRBV30 to TRBJ2-1; TRBD1 agrees at 7 bases. This CDR3 region has 15 residues. The V gene's germline CDR1 is GTSNPN and CDR2 SVGIG (reference sequence). V shed 5 bases and J 1 base; nucleotides not matched to a gene: 8.

This chain links TRBV10-3 with TRBJ2-2, with 7 positions matching TRBD2. This CDR3 comprises 17 residues. Germline CDR1 and CDR2: ENHRY and SYGVKD. The ends lost 4 bases at V and 0 bases at J; junction bases unmatched: 8. The CDR3 is CAISGDGGTANTGELFF. In DNA, the CDR3 is TGTGCCATCAGTGGGGACGGGGGGACCGCGAACACCGGGGAGCTGTTTTTT.

The chain uses TRBV4-1 and TRBJ1-1; 11 bases align to TRBD1. The V and J ends lost 4 bases and 5 bases, in that order; junction bases with no gene match: 12. The CDR3 is 17 amino acids. Germline CDR1 reads MGHRA; CDR2 reads YSYEKL. Here the CDR3 DNA reads TGCGCCAGCAGCCGCCCACCTCGGACAGGGGGCGGTACTGAAGCTTTCTTT. This encodes CASSRPPRTGGGTEAFF.

This clonotype was observed a few times. The chain recombines TRBV6-5 with TRBJ1-4; a possible D gene is TRBD1 (6 bases). The CDR3 contains 14 residues. The V end was cut by 4 bases, the J end by 2 bases, with 8 bases between. CDR1 and CDR2 (germline): MNHEY, SVGAGI. Here the CDR3 DNA reads TGTGCCAGCAGTTGGGGGGGCACTAATGAAAAACTGTTTTTT. Encoded protein: CASSWGGTNEKLFF.

This clonotype was detected ten times or more. The chain is built from TRBV3-1 and TRBJ2-3; 8 bases are a match to TRBD1. With 0 bases clipped from V and 3 bases from J, the junction kept 5 bases outside the gene matches. The CDR3 has 16 residues. Germline V lookup: CDR1 LGHDT, CDR2 YNNKEL (reference sequence). CDR3: CASSQEAGGMTDTQYF. The DNA of the CDR3 is TGTGCCAGCAGCCAAGAGGCAGGGGGCATGACAGATACGCAGTATTTT.

The gene calls are TRBV7-8 and TRBJ1-1, with TRBD1 matching 8 bases. Germline V CDR1 and CDR2: SGHVS, FQNEAQ. V shed 7 bases, J shed 10 bases, and the junction held 11 bases outside the gene matches. There are 13 residues in the CDR3. The CDR3 sequence is CASTQTPQGVAFF. Written as DNA, the CDR3 is TGTGCCAGCACCCAAACCCCACAGGGGGTAGCTTTCTTT.

This clonotype has only a few counts. V and J are TRBV20-1 and TRBJ2-7; a possible D gene is TRBD1 (5 bases). This CDR3 has 14 amino acids. V shed 0 bases and J shed 7 bases, with 16 bases lying between them. From germline, CDR1 is DFQATT and CDR2 SNEGSKA (reference sequence). The CDR3 DNA reads TGCAGTGCTAGAGAGGGGCCAACAGGAGAAGAGCAGTACTTC. Translation: CSAREGPTGEEQYF.

This clonotype has only a few counts. The chain uses TRBV20-1 and TRBJ2-2; possibly TRBD2 for D (5 bases). This CDR3 contains 13 residues. CDR1 and CDR2 (germline): DFQATT, SNEGSKA (reference sequence). V was pared by 4 bases and J by 1 base, with 7 bases between. CDR3 loop: CSATRGNTGELFF. The CDR3 DNA is TGCAGTGCTACTCGGGGGAACACCGGGGAGCTGTTTTTT.

This clonotype was counted between two and nine times. This chain uses TRBV29-1 with TRBJ2-2; D remains ambiguous. CDR3 length equals 12 residues. Germline V CDR1 and CDR2: SQVTM, ANQGSEA. V lost 4 bases to trimming and J lost 3 bases, with 6 bases between them. The CDR3 region is CSVVADTGELFF. CDR3 DNA sequence: TGCAGCGTTGTGGCAGACACCGGGGAGCTGTTTTTT.

This clonotype came up a few times. The chain links TRBV28 to TRBJ1-5, with 7 bases identical to TRBD1. Germline trimming cut 7 bases from V and 2 bases from J; bases unmatched to any gene: 8. The CDR3 spans 15 residues. Germline CDR1 reads MDHEN; CDR2 reads SYDVKM. The CDR3 bases are TGTGCCAGCACCCTTACAGGGGTCGGCAATCAGCCCCAGCATTTT. Protein sequence: CASTLTGVGNQPQHF.

This rearrangement joins TRBV5-1 to TRBJ1-6, with D tentatively TRBD1 (5 bases). The CDR3 runs to 16 residues. The V gene lost 0 bases and the J gene lost 7 bases, with 14 bases spanning the gap. Germline lookup yields CDR1 SGHRS and CDR2 YFSETQ. CDR3 sequence reads: CASSLEQGRGNSPLHF. The CDR3 nucleotides are TGCGCCAGCAGCTTGGAGCAAGGCCGGGGGAATTCACCCCTCCACTTT.